This T cell receptor (beta chain) originates from a study of tumor-infiltrating lymphocytes in primary liver carcinoma. General observations from the study: Blood trailed tumors significantly in top-250-clone fraction (p = 0.039).

The V gene lost 10 bases and the J gene lost 2 bases, with 30 bases spanning the gap. The CDR3 is 18 residues long. Germline V gene lookup returns CDR1 SGHVS and CDR2 FQNEAQ. Making TCR beta cDNA involved approximately 510 ng total RNA and a constant-region primer. Three nested multiplex PCR rounds, a slightly modified ARM-PCR, produced the libraries for TCR beta. Each of the first two PCR rounds ran roughly 9 cycles with TRBV1-TRBV30 forward and C-beta reverse primers. In TCRdb, the multiplex PCR reads were re-called with MiXCR into one record per CDR3 protein. Altogether over 40,000 distinct CDR3 sequences are present, over 75% being singletons, with the ten largest covering approximately 25%. Investigators took RNA and DNA out together from about 20-30 mg of unsorted bulk tissue. There were only treatment-naive patients, all with chronic HBV infection. As concerns this clonotype: The antigen remains undetermined.

Source material: liver tumor tissue from sampling region 5. Subset in this sample: tumor region T5, tumor centre. The source is a middle-aged man with primary liver carcinoma and hepatitis B virus infection. The rearrangement joins TRBV7-8 to TRBJ2-7; D call uncertain. The DNA of the CDR3 is TGTGCCAACAACTTAGGGATTGGCTCTGGACCGACTGCCTACGAGCAGTACTTC. Its translation is CANNLGIGSGPTAYEQYF.